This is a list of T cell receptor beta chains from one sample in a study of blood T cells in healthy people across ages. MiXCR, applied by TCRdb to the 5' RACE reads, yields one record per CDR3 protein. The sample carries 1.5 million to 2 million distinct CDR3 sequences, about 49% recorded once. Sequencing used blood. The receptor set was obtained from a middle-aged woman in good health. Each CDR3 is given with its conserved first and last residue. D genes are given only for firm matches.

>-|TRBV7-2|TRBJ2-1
TGTGCCAGCAGCCTTTACCGGCCGGTTGGCAATGAGCAGTTCTTC
CASSLYRPVGNEQFF
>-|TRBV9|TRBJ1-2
TGTGCCAGCAGCGACGGAGGCGGCTACACCTTC
CASSDGGGYTF
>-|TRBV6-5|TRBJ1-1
TGTGCCAGCAGCCGCGGGTCTGAAGCTTTCTTT
CASSRGSEAFF
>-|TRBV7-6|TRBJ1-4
TGTGCCAGCAGCTTGGGCGTTGGGGGTAATGAAAAACTGTTTTTT
CASSLGVGGNEKLFF
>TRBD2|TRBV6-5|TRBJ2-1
TGTGCCAGCAGTAACTTAGCGGGGGGCCACCTCAATGAGCAGTTCTTC
CASSNLAGGHLNEQFF
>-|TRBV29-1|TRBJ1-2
TGCAGCGCTCAGGGGAGTCGGTATGGCTACACCTTC
CSAQGSRYGYTF
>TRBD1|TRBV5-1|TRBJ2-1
TGCGCCAGCAGCTCTCAAACCGGGACAGGGCTTTACAATGAGCAGTTCTTC
CASSSQTGTGLYNEQFF
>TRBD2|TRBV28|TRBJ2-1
TGTGCCAGCATCCCTGGGACTAGCCTCAATGAGCAGTTCTTC
CASIPGTSLNEQFF
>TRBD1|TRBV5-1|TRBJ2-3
TGCGCCAGCAGCTTGGAGGCGAGGGGGCTAGATACGCAGTATTTT
CASSLEARGLDTQYF
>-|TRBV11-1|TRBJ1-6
TGTGCCAGCAGCCCCCGCGGGGGCCAAGCTTCACCCCTCCACTTT
CASSPRGGQASPLHF
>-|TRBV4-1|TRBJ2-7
TGCGCCAGCAGCCAAGAGGCACAGGCCTACGAGCAGTACTTC
CASSQEAQAYEQYF
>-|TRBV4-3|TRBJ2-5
TGCGCCAGCAGCCAAGATGGAAGGAGTGAGCAGTACTTC
CASSQDGRSEQYF